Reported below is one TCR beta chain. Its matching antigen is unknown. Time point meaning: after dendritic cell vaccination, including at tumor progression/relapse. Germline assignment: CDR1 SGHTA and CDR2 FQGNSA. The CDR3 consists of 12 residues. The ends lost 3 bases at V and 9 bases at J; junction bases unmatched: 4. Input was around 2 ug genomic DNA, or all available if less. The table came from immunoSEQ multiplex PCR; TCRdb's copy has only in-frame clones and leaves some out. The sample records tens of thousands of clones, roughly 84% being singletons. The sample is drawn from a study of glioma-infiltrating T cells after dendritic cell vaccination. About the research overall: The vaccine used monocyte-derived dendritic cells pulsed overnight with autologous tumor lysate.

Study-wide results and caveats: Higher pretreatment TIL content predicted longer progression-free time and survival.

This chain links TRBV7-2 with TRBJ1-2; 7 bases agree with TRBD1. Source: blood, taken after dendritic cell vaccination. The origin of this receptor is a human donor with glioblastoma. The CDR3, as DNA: TGTGCCAGCAGCTTTGGGACAGCTAGCTACACCTTC. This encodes CASSFGTASYTF.